This T cell receptor (beta chain) comes out of a study of T cells in tumors after PD-1 blockade. TCRdb's table, derived via immunoSEQ multiplex PCR, lists solely in-frame clones and lacks some. The table includes more than 20,000 clones, approximately 78% detected once. Germline V CDR1 and CDR2: SGHRS, YFSETQ. CDR3 length: 18 residues. V lost 0 bases to trimming and J lost 0 bases; unmatched junction nucleotides: 8. This clone was recorded once. The sequenced sample was PBMCs, obtained before anti-PD-1 treatment. This TCR was sampled from a human donor with basal cell carcinoma. The chain links TRBV5-1 to TRBJ2-1; 8 nucleotides match TRBD2. CDR3 in amino acids: CASSLGELAGNSYNEQFF. CDR3 DNA sequence: TGCGCCAGCAGCTTGGGAGAGCTAGCGGGTAACTCCTACAATGAGCAGTTCTTC.